This T cell receptor beta chain is drawn from a study of blood T cells in healthy people across ages (dated by TCRdb to about 2015). As for the study more broadly: In model experiments, template switching captured roughly one uniquely barcoded TCR beta cDNA molecule for every two T cells. To track age-related changes in TCR beta repertoire diversity, the study relied on deep sequencing normalized with unique cDNA molecular identifiers. The donors were divided into four age groups: young (average approximately 17 years), middle-aged (around 41), aged (about 62) and long-lived (more than 75). To avoid experimental bias, donors of different ages were randomly spread across the sequencing lanes. For two donors (one aged 18 to 30 and one aged 80 or older), the study analyzed two additional independent replicas of 1 million unique cDNA reads from the same blood draw.

Compared with germline, V lacks 5 bases and J lacks 4 bases; bases without a gene match: 11. CDR1 is given as SGHTA and CDR2 as FQGNSA, both from the germline V gene. The cysteine opens and the phenylalanine closes a CDR3 of 18 amino acids. Only the CDR3 region is kept as DNA, spanning 54 bases read in frame from base 1. What the research found in general, with its limitations: As age increased, observed TCR beta diversity per million T cells dropped in a roughly linear way, and a significant reduction was already evident by age around 41. Donor CMV infection status was unknown, potentially confounding age-related changes in expanded clonotypes. Because profiling used bulk unsorted PBMCs, naive and antigen-experienced compartments could not be compared conclusively. Estimates of total diversity from one million sequenced T cells were regarded as lower bounds and underestimates. The long-lived group showed more naive CD4+ T cells, fewer expanded clones and increased TCR diversity than the aged group, suggesting age selection. The percentage of naive T cells measured by flow cytometry correlated strongly with observed TCR beta diversity.

Turning to this clonotype: Its specific antigen is unknown. Qualities for individual bases were not recorded, and no much larger clone is one base off.

Receptor libraries were prepared by 5' RACE. The reads were generated on an Illumina HiSeq 2500. A second PCR of about 6 to 11 cycles was performed with a sample-barcoded 5' primer and a J-beta primer mix. Each TCR beta cDNA molecule received a unique molecular identifier from a template-switch 5' adaptor carrying 12 random nucleotides. Each sample yielded at least 3 million CDR3-containing paired-end reads. First-strand cDNA synthesis was performed from all RNA using the Mint cDNA synthesis kit, with priming by a TRBC-specific oligonucleotide. All cDNA was treated with uracil-DNA glycosylase and then went through a first 18-cycle PCR with the universal primers M1SS and BC2_uni_R. Under the source paper's analysis protocol: Each sample was normalized by randomly selecting 1 million high-quality reads, each carrying a distinct molecular identifier. Reads with shared molecular identifiers were discarded instead of being binned into consensus sequences. CDR3 identification, clonotype clustering and error correction used MiTCR with a Q25 quality threshold and the strictest error-elimination algorithm. A nonparametric unseen species model with Euler transformation was used to estimate lower-bound total TCR beta diversity. TCRdb reanalyzed the raw reads on its own, using fastp at Q25 for trimming and MiXCR for clone calling, and kept in-frame beta chains. Rows matching on CDR3 protein sequence are summarized as one entry with the most common DNA and genes. Here the V and J calls rest on TCRdb's processing, not on the authors' analysis. The sample contains under 1 million distinct CDR3 sequences, 44% of them found a single time. The ten most abundant clones make up around 18% of the sample.

The roughly 42 donors, aged about 6 to 95 years, were systemically healthy Caucasian individuals from Russia. Each donor gave about 9.8 milliliters of peripheral blood, drawn into EDTA-treated Vacutainer tubes. Ficoll-Paque density-gradient centrifugation was used to isolate PBMCs, with at least 7 million per sample. Trizol reagent was used to extract total RNA from the PBMCs, yielding at least 6 micrograms per sample. Naive CD45RAhigh/CD27high T cell percentages were measured by flow cytometry on a PBMC aliquot from every donor. The rearranged chain carries TRBV7-2 and TRBJ2-5; 15 middle bases align to TRBD2. The TCR sequence derives from a man aged 55-75 years in good health. Input material: blood. The CDR3 protein: CASSKWIPGLAGGETQYF. In nucleotides, the sequence is TGTGCCAGCAGCAAGTGGATACCGGGACTAGCGGGGGGAGAGACCCAGTACTTC.